Listed here are 13 T cell receptor beta chains from one sample, sequenced in a study of T cell responses to AZD1222 COVID-19 vaccine. Here immunoSEQ multiplex PCR was the method, and the copy in TCRdb shows in-frame clones only, minus some. The sample contains over 150,000 clones, roughly 87% of which appear only once. The sample consisted of peripheral blood, taken on day 0 of AZD1222 vaccination. All receptors derive from an adult in good health.

J is TRBJ2-7 and V is TRBV6-5, with D perhaps TRBD1 or TRBD2 (5 bases each). The CDR3 spans 14 residues. The germline V gene has CDR1 MNHEY and CDR2 SVGAGI. V was trimmed by 7 bases and J by 0 bases, leaving 13 bases between them. CDR3 bases: TGTGCCAGCAACCAACTAGGGACCTCCTACGAGCAGTACTTC. Translating it yields CASNQLGTSYEQYF.

V usage is TRBV19 and J usage is TRBJ1-6; no clear D gene. The CDR3 has 14 amino acids. Trimming left V 7 bases short and J 8 bases short, with 15 bases between. In germline, CDR1 is LNHDA, CDR2 SQIVND (reference sequence). CDR3 nucleotide sequence: TGTGCCAGTACCAAGCTGGGTAGGGATTCACCCCTCCACTTT. Protein sequence: CASTKLGRDSPLHF.

This clone occurred once. The chain carries TRBV7-9 and TRBJ2-1; TRBD2 matches at 8 bases. Germline V CDR1 and CDR2: SEHNR, FQNEAQ (reference sequence). The CDR3 consists of 13 residues. V trimming: 5 bases; J trimming: 10 bases; junction bases outside the gene matches: 7. The CDR3 nucleotides are TGTGCCAGCAGCCCAGGGACTAGTTGGGAGCAGTTCTTC. It specifies CASSPGTSWEQFF.

V is TRBV19 and J is TRBJ2-1, with 11 bases aligning to TRBD2. The CDR3 spans 15 residues. Germline values: CDR1 LNHDA, CDR2 SQIVND (reference sequence). V was clipped by 5 bases and J by 8 bases; unmatched bases: 8. The CDR3 DNA is TGTGCCAGTAGTGTTACTAGCGGGGGTACGGATGAGCAGTTCTTC. This encodes CASSVTSGGTDEQFF. Full variable domain (outside the CDR3, taken from reference TRBV19 and TRBJ2-1): DGGITQSPKYLFRKEGQNVTLSCEQNLNHDAMYWYRQDPGQGLRLIYYSQIVNDFQKGDIAEGYSVSREKKESFPLTVTSAQKNPTAFYLCASSVTSGGTDEQFFGPGTRLTVL.

The rearrangement links TRBV14 to TRBJ2-1; no definite D call. Germline CDR1 SGHDN, CDR2 FVKESK. V was trimmed by 1 base and J by 7 bases, leaving 11 bases between them. The CDR3 length is 14 residues. The CDR3 loop reads CASSQVRLRNEQFF. The CDR3 DNA is TGTGCCAGCAGCCAAGTGCGGCTTCGAAATGAGCAGTTCTTC. The variable domain in full, with the rest retrieved from reference TRBV14 and TRBJ2-1, is EAGVTQFPSHSVIEKGQTVTLRCDPISGHDNLYWYRRVMGKEIKFLLHFVKESKQDESGMPNNRFLAERTGGTYSTLKVQPAELEDSGVYFCASSQVRLRNEQFFGPGTRLTVL.

J is TRBJ2-2 and V is TRBV7-2, with D unclear. CDR3 length: 13 amino acids. In germline, CDR1 is SGHTA, CDR2 FQGNSA. V gave up 1 base and J gave up 2 bases, with 2 bases separating them. DNA of the CDR3: TGTGCCAGCAGCTTAGATAACACCGGGGAGCTGTTTTTT. It codes for CASSLDNTGELFF.

This chain joins TRBV5-1 and TRBJ1-6; 9 bases agree with TRBD1. The germline V gene encodes CDR1 SGHRS and CDR2 YFSETQ. Unmatched junction bases numbered 3, after V lost 1 base and J lost 7 bases. The CDR3 spans 15 residues. Here the CDR3 reads CASSLLGTGNSPLHF. DNA for the CDR3: TGCGCCAGCAGCTTGCTCGGGACAGGGAATTCACCCCTCCACTTT.

This chain links TRBV18 with TRBJ2-7, with TRBD1 matching 8 bases. The germline CDR1 and CDR2 sequences are KGHSH and LQKENI. Trimming cost V 3 bases and J 2 bases; bases outside gene matches: 6. The CDR3 loop spans 15 amino acids. The CDR3 region has the DNA TGTGCCAGCTCACCCCGGACAGGGTTCACCTACGAGCAGTACTTC. It translates to CASSPRTGFTYEQYF.

The rearrangement joins TRBV11-2 to TRBJ2-3, with 7 bases fitting TRBD1. The CDR3 totals 14 residues. The ends lost 5 bases at V and 1 base at J; junction bases unmatched: 3. Germline values: CDR1 SGHAT, CDR2 FQNNGV. The CDR3 DNA follows: TGTGCCAGCAGCCCGCAGGGGGGCACAGATACGCAGTATTTT. Amino acids: CASSPQGGTDTQYF. Filled out from reference TRBV11-2 and TRBJ2-3, the complete variable domain reads EAGVAQSPRYKIIEKRQSVAFWCNPISGHATLYWYQQILGQGPKLLIQFQNNGVVDDSQLPKDRFSAERLKGVDSTLKIQPAKLEDSAVYLCASSPQGGTDTQYFGPGTRLTVL.

The chain has TRBV19 and TRBJ2-7; 7 bases match TRBD2. Germline-derived CDR1 and CDR2 are LNHDA and SQIVND (reference sequence). CDR3 size: 19 residues. Germline trimming cut 5 bases from V and 3 bases from J; bases unmatched to any gene: 22. The CDR3 is CASSPKTRGLVPDGYEQYF. CDR3 bases: TGTGCCAGTAGTCCAAAAACTCGAGGACTAGTCCCAGACGGCTACGAGCAGTACTTC.

The chain couples TRBV7-6 to TRBJ2-2, with TRBD2 matching 7 bases. Per germline, CDR1 SGHVS and CDR2 FNYEAQ. The V and J ends lost 7 bases and 1 base, in that order; junction bases with no gene match: 9. The length of the CDR3 is 16 residues. DNA of the CDR3: TGTGCCAGCAAAAAAGCGGGGACGGAGAACACCGGGGAGCTGTTTTTT. This sequence encodes CASKKAGTENTGELFF.

This clone was counted between two and nine times. The genes are TRBV3-1 (or the pseudogene TRBV3-2) and TRBJ1-1, with 7 positions matching TRBD1. Germline CDR1 reads LGHDT; CDR2 reads YNNKEL (reference sequence). Germline trimming cut 4 bases from V and 8 bases from J; bases unmatched to any gene: 7. The CDR3 length is 13 residues. The CDR3 spells CASSLSTGREAFF. CDR3 nucleotides: TGTGCCAGCAGCCTCTCGACAGGGAGGGAAGCTTTCTTT.

The rearrangement uses TRBV4-2 and TRBJ1-1; D ambiguous. Trimming pared 4 bases from V and 3 bases from J, leaving 12 bases between. This CDR3 region has 14 residues. Germline values: CDR1 LGHNA, CDR2 YNFKEQ. The CDR3 DNA is TGTGCCAGCAGCCGGCAGGCTCACGACACTGAAGCTTTCTTT. Its protein is CASSRQAHDTEAFF.